The clone carrying this T cell receptor (beta chain) was picked up a small number of times. The CDR3 totals 14 residues. The germline CDR1 and CDR2 sequences are SGHDT and YYEEEE. The V segment lost 4 bases and the J segment 7 bases; nucleotides outside the gene matches: 9. The record originates from a study of blood T cell repertoires in COVID-19. Study-wide context: Samples came from the United States, Italy and Spain, spanning acute and convalescent COVID-19. PBMCs, B-cell-depleted T cells, or T cells were the source of the cDNA or gDNA that made up the material.

The data were produced by immunoSEQ multiplex PCR, yet TCRdb's version contains in-frame clones alone and is incomplete. Here the sample spans approximately 170,000 clones, under 80% being singletons. The sequence was collected from a woman at least 80 years old with acute or convalescent COVID-19. The sample taken for sequencing was peripheral blood. The rearrangement joins TRBV5-6 to TRBJ2-5, with 8 bases fitting TRBD1. The chain's CDR3 is CASSGTGPKGTQYF. Written as DNA, the CDR3 is TGTGCCAGCAGCGGGACAGGTCCCAAAGGGACCCAGTACTTC. Combining the CDR3 with reference TRBV5-6 and TRBJ2-5 gives the whole variable domain DAGVTQSPTHLIKTRGQQVTLRCSPKSGHDTVSWYQQALGQGPQFIFQYYEEEERQRGNFPDRFSGHQFPNYSSELNVNALLLGDSALYLCASSGTGPKGTQYFGPGTRLLVL.